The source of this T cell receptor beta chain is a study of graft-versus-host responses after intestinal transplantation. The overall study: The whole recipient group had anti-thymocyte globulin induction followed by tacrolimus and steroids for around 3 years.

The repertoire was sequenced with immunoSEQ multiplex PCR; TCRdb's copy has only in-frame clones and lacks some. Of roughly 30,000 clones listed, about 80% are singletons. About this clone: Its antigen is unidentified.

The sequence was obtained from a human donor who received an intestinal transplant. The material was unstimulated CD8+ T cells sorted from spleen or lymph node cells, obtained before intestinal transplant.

As DNA, the CDR3 is TGCAGCGTTGAAGTGGCGGGAGGGCCTAGGTACGAGCAGTACTTC. Residues: CSVEVAGGPRYEQYF. V usage is TRBV29-1 and J usage is TRBJ2-7; 9 bases match TRBD2. Germline assignment: CDR1 SQVTM and CDR2 ANQGSEA. The CDR3 spans 15 residues. J was trimmed by 4 bases and V by 1 base; bases with no gene match: 8.